Below, 7 T cell receptor delta chains from the same sample are listed, as sequenced in a study of gamma-delta chains in newborns, infants, children. TCRdb called clones from the reads again using CATT. The profile covers 8,500 to 14,000 delta-chain clones, with approximately 10% appearing a single time and roughly 3.8% taken by the ten largest. Sequences were obtained from blood. These receptors all stem from a child who was a newborn, infant or young child, either healthy, febrile or measles-vaccinated (not recorded which).

The chain carries TRDV2 and TRDJ2, with 8 bases identical to TRDD3. The length of the CDR3 is 16 residues. Germline loops: CDR1 GEAIGNYY, CDR2 EKD. V lost 2 bases, J lost 3 bases, and 7 bases stayed unmatched. DNA for the CDR3: TGTGCCTGTGACAGTGTGGGGGATTACATGACAGCACAACTCTTCTTT. Translated: CACDSVGDYMTAQLFF.

Remarks on this clone: At one of its ends the junction is not consistent with the germline gene, which may arise from a read error. The chain is built from TRDV2 and TRDJ3; 7 bases are a match to TRDD3. As TCRdb names no J gene, one was assigned here on the basis of a DNA match to germline. Looked up from germline, CDR1 is GEAIGNYY and CDR2 is EKD. This CDR3 has 18 amino acids. Here the CDR3 DNA reads TGTGCCTGTGACAGTACTGGGGAAAGGTCCTGGGACACCCGACGGATGTTTTTC. Its translation: CACDSTGERSWDTRRMFF.

The chain combines TRDV2 with TRDJ1, with 7 bases fitting TRDD3. The CDR3 has 15 amino acids. After removal of 5 bases from V and 0 bases from J, the junction contained 8 bases not matched to a gene. CDR1 and CDR2 (germline): GEAIGNYY, EKD. In DNA form, the CDR3 reads TGTGCCTGTGCTGACCTGGGGGTTTACACCGATAAACTCATCTTT. Amino acids: CACADLGVYTDKLIF.

This sequence joins TRDV2 and TRDJ1, with D tentatively TRDD3 (6 bases). The CDR3 sequence is 14 residues long. V gave up 3 bases and J gave up 3 bases, with 13 bases separating them. Germline loops: CDR1 GEAIGNYY, CDR2 EKD. The CDR3 coding sequence is TGTGCCTGTGACCAAGTACTGGGCGCCGATAAACTCATCTTT. Its protein product is CACDQVLGADKLIF.

This clone has just a few counts. V and J are TRDV2 and TRDJ1; possibly TRDD3 for D (6 bases). The germline CDR1 and CDR2 sequences are GEAIGNYY and EKD. Trimming pared 1 base from V and 1 base from J, leaving 15 bases between. The CDR3 is 16 amino acids. DNA for the CDR3: TGTGCCTGTGACACGCTAAGTACTGGGTCCACCGATAAACTCATCTTT. Protein product: CACDTLSTGSTDKLIF.

With regard to this clone: The sample contains more than one DNA sequence encoding this CDR3. The rearrangement uses TRDV2 and TRDJ1, with TRDD3 matching 7 bases. Germline V gene sequence: CDR1 GEAIGNYY, CDR2 EKD. V was clipped by 2 bases and J by 0 bases; unmatched bases: 5. The CDR3 totals 15 residues. The CDR3 here is CACDILGAYTDKLIF. The CDR3 region has the DNA TGTGCCTGTGACATCCTGGGGGCGTACACCGATAAACTCATCTTT.

This clone was counted between two and nine times. The genes are TRDV2 and TRDJ1; TRDD3 agrees at 8 bases. The CDR3 length is 18 residues. The junction had 12 bases not matched to a gene; V was cut back by 1 base and J by 0 bases. Germline V lookup: CDR1 GEAIGNYY, CDR2 EKD. The CDR3 DNA is TGTGCCTGTGACACTCTTACTGGGGGTCGACAGTACACCGATAAACTCATCTTT. As protein: CACDTLTGGRQYTDKLIF.